A single sample gave rise to the 28 T cell receptor beta chains below, sequenced in a study of T cell responses to AZD1222 COVID-19 vaccine. Only in-frame clones appear in the TCRdb table, and some are missing; sequencing was by immunoSEQ multiplex PCR. The sample has approximately 26,000 clones; under 90% are singletons. The sample in question was peripheral blood, obtained on day 0 of AZD1222 vaccination. The receptors were gathered from an adult in good health.

The rearrangement joins TRBV11-2 to TRBJ2-7, with D hard to call. The CDR3 length is 12 residues. V lost 1 base to trimming and J lost 7 bases, with 8 bases between them. From germline, CDR1 is SGHAT and CDR2 FQNNGV. The CDR3 DNA reads as TGTGCCAGCAGCTTAGTTCTTTGGGAGCAGTACTTC. Translation: CASSLVLWEQYF.

V and J are TRBV7-9 and TRBJ2-7; D possibly matches TRBD1 or TRBD2 (7 bases each). The CDR3 is made up of 15 amino acids. The germline gives CDR1 SEHNR, CDR2 FQNEAQ (reference sequence). Trimming stripped 5 bases from V and 6 bases from J, with 20 bases between. The CDR3 DNA is TGTGCCAGCAGCCCCAGGGGGGGAAACCCCCTCGAGCAGTACTTC. Translation gives CASSPRGGNPLEQYF.

This chain uses TRBV19 with TRBJ1-1, with D hard to call. Deletions cut 6 bases from V and 0 bases from J, with 5 bases between. The CDR3 runs 12 residues. CDR1 and CDR2 (germline): LNHDA, SQIVND (reference sequence). The CDR3 DNA reads TGTGCCAGTAGCCATATGAACACTGAAGCTTTCTTT. It encodes CASSHMNTEAFF. Full variable domain (missing parts from reference TRBV19 and TRBJ1-1): DGGITQSPKYLFRKEGQNVTLSCEQNLNHDAMYWYRQDPGQGLRLIYYSQIVNDFQKGDIAEGYSVSREKKESFPLTVTSAQKNPTAFYLCASSHMNTEAFFGQGTRLTVV.

This chain connects TRBV25-1 to TRBJ1-6, with D possibly being TRBD1 (5 bases). This CDR3 contains 12 residues. V lost 3 bases to trimming and J lost 13 bases, with 10 bases between them. Germline CDR1 and CDR2: MGHDK and SYGVNS. CDR3 nucleotide sequence: TGTGCCAGCAGTGATGGGGCGCTTCCCCTCCACTTT. The encoded protein is CASSDGALPLHF.

J is TRBJ1-5 and V is TRBV7-3; the D gene is possibly TRBD1 (6 bases). The germline CDR1 and CDR2 sequences are SGHTA and FQGTGA. The germline V and J ends were trimmed by 5 bases and 4 bases, with 9 bases remaining between them. The CDR3 runs to 13 residues. The CDR3 loop is CASSPDRNQPQHF. The CDR3 DNA sequence: TGTGCCAGCAGCCCCGACAGGAATCAGCCCCAGCATTTT.

The rearrangement uses TRBV7-2 and TRBJ2-4; D may be TRBD2 (5 bases). Deletions cut 4 bases from V and 8 bases from J, with 18 bases between. The germline gives CDR1 SGHTA, CDR2 FQGNSA. The CDR3 covers 15 residues. The CDR3 region is CASSSMSGWRDIQYF. For the CDR3, the DNA is TGTGCCAGCAGCTCGATGTCGGGGTGGCGGGACATTCAGTACTTC.

This sequence joins TRBV5-4 and TRBJ1-6; the D is unclear. CDR1 and CDR2 (germline): SGHNT, YYREEE (reference sequence). CDR3 length: 14 residues. V dropped 4 bases and J dropped 6 bases, with 11 bases sitting between them. CDR3 in amino acids: CASSPGYPNSPLHF. The DNA for the CDR3 is TGTGCCAGCAGCCCTGGCTACCCTAATTCACCCCTCCACTTT.

The chain has TRBV7-9 and TRBJ2-2; possibly TRBD2 for D (5 bases). Germline V gene lookup returns CDR1 SEHNR and CDR2 FQNEAQ (reference sequence). The CDR3 has 16 amino acids. V was shortened by 0 bases and J by 2 bases, with 10 bases between the two germline ends. This CDR3 is CASSLAGGFNTGELFF. DNA for the CDR3: TGTGCCAGCAGCTTAGCGGGCGGGTTCAACACCGGGGAGCTGTTTTTT.

The chain is built from TRBV9 and TRBJ1-1; weak D call: TRBD1 (5 bases). Germline V gene lookup returns CDR1 SGDLS and CDR2 YYNGEE. The CDR3 covers 15 residues. Trimming cost V 4 bases and J 4 bases, with 17 bases left between them. CDR3 protein: CASSFSPGSITEAFF. For the CDR3, the DNA is TGTGCCAGCAGCTTTTCCCCAGGGTCTATCACTGAAGCTTTCTTT.

The chain links TRBV15 to TRBJ2-1, with 10 bases fitting TRBD2. CDR1 LNHNV and CDR2 YYDKDF come from the germline V gene (reference sequence). CDR3 length: 15 residues. J was trimmed by 7 bases and V by 3 bases; bases with no gene match: 6. The CDR3 protein is CATSSKREGLNEQFF. The DNA of the CDR3 is TGTGCCACCAGCAGTAAGCGGGAGGGCCTAAATGAGCAGTTCTTC.

This clone came up once. The V and J genes are TRBV29-1 and TRBJ2-7, with D possibly matching TRBD1 (6 bases). The V and J ends lost 1 base and 3 bases respectively, with 10 bases between them. The CDR3 extends over 13 amino acids. The V gene's germline CDR1 is SQVTM and CDR2 ANQGSEA. CDR3 amino acids: CSVEAQGIYEQYF. CDR3 coding DNA: TGCAGCGTTGAAGCCCAGGGGATCTACGAGCAGTACTTC.

This clone was seen once. The genes are TRBV5-1 and TRBJ1-1, with TRBD1 as a possible D gene (6 bases). This CDR3 contains 13 residues. Trimming removed 3 bases from V and 7 bases from J, with 13 bases in between. CDR1 is SGHRS and CDR2 is YFSETQ in the germline V gene. CDR3 residues: CASSSPDSHEAFF. In DNA form, the CDR3 reads TGCGCCAGCAGCTCGCCGGACAGTCATGAAGCTTTCTTT.

The chain links TRBV7-9 to TRBJ2-1; perhaps TRBD2 as D (7 bases). Trimming removed 0 bases at V and 7 bases at J, with 10 bases between. Germline V CDR1 and CDR2: SEHNR, FQNEAQ (reference sequence). The CDR3 is 14 residues long. This CDR3 is CASSLAGGRNEQFF. The CDR3, as DNA: TGTGCCAGCAGCTTAGCCGGGGGGCGGAATGAGCAGTTCTTC.

The V and J genes are TRBV10-3 and TRBJ1-2; D is undetermined. CDR3 length equals 11 residues. V was cut by 2 bases and J by 4 bases, with 2 bases left in between. Germline values: CDR1 ENHRY, CDR2 SYGVKD. The CDR3 loop is CAISEPYGYTF. The CDR3 DNA reads as TGTGCCATCAGTGAGCCCTATGGCTACACCTTC.

This chain uses TRBV28 with TRBJ1-4, with 9 bases identical to TRBD1. The CDR3 is 16 amino acids. Germline CDR1 MDHEN, CDR2 SYDVKM. J gave up 8 bases and V 5 bases, and 12 bases lay outside the gene matches. In DNA, the CDR3 is TGTGCCAGCAGTATCGGGACAGGGCCTTCACGGGAAAAACTGTTTTTT. Encoded protein: CASSIGTGPSREKLFF.

The gene calls are TRBV6-5 and TRBJ1-1; D not certain. Deletions cut 4 bases from V and 6 bases from J, with 12 bases between. Germline CDR1 reads MNHEY; CDR2 reads SVGAGI. The CDR3 is 13 residues long. CDR3 amino acids: CASSLIHVSEAFF. The CDR3 region has the DNA TGTGCCAGCAGTTTAATCCATGTATCTGAAGCTTTCTTT.

The chain links TRBV4-3 to TRBJ1-2, with D tentatively TRBD1 (5 bases). This CDR3 is 16 amino acids long. The germline V gene has CDR1 LGHNA and CDR2 YSLEER. Trimming shortened V by 0 bases and J by 4 bases, and 15 bases separated the two germline ends. CDR3: CASSQDRNRPSYGYTF. CDR3 bases: TGCGCCAGCAGCCAAGACCGGAACAGGCCTTCCTATGGCTACACCTTC.

The chain links TRBV2 to TRBJ1-4; 9 bases are a match to TRBD1. The CDR3 is 15 amino acids. From germline, CDR1 is SNHLY and CDR2 FYNNEI. The junction had 16 bases not matched to a gene; V was cut back by 5 bases and J by 15 bases. CDR3 sequence reads: CASSPPGTGIIKMFF. CDR3 sequence (DNA): TGTGCCAGCAGTCCCCCCGGGACAGGGATTATTAAAATGTTTTTT.

This sequence joins TRBV2 and TRBJ2-7; D gene unclear. The V and J ends lost 11 bases and 2 bases respectively, with 16 bases between them. The CDR3 loop spans 13 amino acids. Germline V gene sequence: CDR1 SNHLY, CDR2 FYNNEI. CDR3 bases: TGTGCCTCTGGGGTGGGGTCGCCCTACGAGCAGTACTTC. Amino acid sequence: CASGVGSPYEQYF.

This chain connects TRBV30 to TRBJ1-5; 10 bases match TRBD1. J gave up 4 bases and V 1 base, and 13 bases lay outside the gene matches. Germline lookup yields CDR1 GTSNPN and CDR2 SVGIG (reference sequence). CDR3 length: 18 amino acids. The CDR3 here is CAWSAKFPGTGANQPQHF. The DNA for the CDR3 is TGTGCCTGGAGTGCAAAGTTCCCCGGGACAGGGGCGAATCAGCCCCAGCATTTT.

The CDR3 reads CASSVTGDGTEAFF. The DNA for the CDR3 is TGTGCCAGTAGTGTGACAGGGGATGGCACTGAAGCTTTCTTT. This chain links TRBV19 with TRBJ1-1; 8 bases align to TRBD1. The length of the CDR3 is 14 residues. J lost 4 bases, V lost 5 bases, and 6 bases had no gene match. CDR1 LNHDA and CDR2 SQIVND come from the germline V gene (reference sequence).

V and J are TRBV5-1 and TRBJ2-5, with 7 bases matching TRBD1. CDR1 is SGHRS, CDR2 YFSETQ, per germline. The CDR3 consists of 16 residues. Trimming took 0 bases from V and 5 from J; bases not matched to a gene: 10. The CDR3 spells CASSLGLRQGGETQYF. In DNA, the CDR3 is TGCGCCAGCAGCTTGGGTCTAAGACAGGGCGGCGAGACCCAGTACTTC.

The genes are TRBV5-6 and TRBJ1-5; maybe TRBD1 (5 bases). The CDR3 has 13 amino acids. Trimming took off 2 bases at V and 7 bases at J, with 10 bases between the two ends. The V gene's germline CDR1 is SGHDT and CDR2 YYEEEE. CDR3 sequence (DNA): TGTGCCAGCAGCTTAGGGACGGAACAGCCCCAGCATTTT. It codes for CASSLGTEQPQHF.

The rearrangement uses TRBV6-5 and TRBJ1-3; D not certain. Trimming removed 0 bases at V and 3 bases at J, with 9 bases between. Germline CDR1 is MNHEY and CDR2 is SVGAGI. The CDR3 is made up of 15 amino acids. This CDR3 is CASSYSRIGGNTIYF. The CDR3 bases are TGTGCCAGCAGTTACTCCAGGATTGGTGGAAACACCATATATTTT.

The chain joins TRBV2 to TRBJ1-2; D not certain. This CDR3 is 12 amino acids long. With 6 bases removed from V and 4 bases from J, the gap between germline ends came to 9 bases. Germline lookup yields CDR1 SNHLY and CDR2 FYNNEI. CDR3 amino acids: CASSAEGYGYTF. As DNA, the CDR3 is TGTGCCAGCAGCGCTGAAGGCTATGGCTACACCTTC.

V usage is TRBV10-2 and J usage is TRBJ2-7; TRBD2 matches 10 bases. CDR3 length: 16 amino acids. Looked up from germline, CDR1 is WSHSY and CDR2 is SAAADI. J was trimmed by 6 bases and V by 0 bases; bases with no gene match: 8. CDR3 DNA sequence: TGCGCCAGCAGTGAGTCGAGGGCTAGCGGGAGCGGCGAGCAGTACTTC. It translates to CASSESRASGSGEQYF.

The chain joins TRBV28 to TRBJ2-3, with a tentative D call TRBD2 (5 bases). The CDR3 spans 13 residues. Germline V gene lookup returns CDR1 MDHEN and CDR2 SYDVKM. V shed 6 bases and J shed 4 bases, with 11 bases lying between them. The CDR3 DNA is TGTGCCAGCAGCCGAACTAGATCAGATACGCAGTATTTT. It translates to CASSRTRSDTQYF.

The chain combines TRBV6-5 with TRBJ1-3; no firm D call. Germline assignment: CDR1 MNHEY and CDR2 SVGAGI. The CDR3 contains 14 residues. Trimming took 2 bases from V and 4 from J, leaving 9 bases between them. For the CDR3, the DNA is TGTGCCAGCAGTTACCTCGAGTCGGGAAACACCATATATTTT. Translation gives CASSYLESGNTIYF.